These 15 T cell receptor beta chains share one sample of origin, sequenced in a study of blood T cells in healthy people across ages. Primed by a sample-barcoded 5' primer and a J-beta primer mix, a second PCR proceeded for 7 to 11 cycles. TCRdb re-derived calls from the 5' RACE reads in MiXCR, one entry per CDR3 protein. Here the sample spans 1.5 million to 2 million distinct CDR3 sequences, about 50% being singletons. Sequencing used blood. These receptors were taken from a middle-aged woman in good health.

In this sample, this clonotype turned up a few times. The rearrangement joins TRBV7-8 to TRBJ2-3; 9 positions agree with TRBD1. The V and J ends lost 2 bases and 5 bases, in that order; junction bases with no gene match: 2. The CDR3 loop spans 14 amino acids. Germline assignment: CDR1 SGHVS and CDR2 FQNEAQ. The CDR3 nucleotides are TGTGCCAGCAGCTTATGGACAGGGGAAGATACGCAGTATTTT. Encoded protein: CASSLWTGEDTQYF.

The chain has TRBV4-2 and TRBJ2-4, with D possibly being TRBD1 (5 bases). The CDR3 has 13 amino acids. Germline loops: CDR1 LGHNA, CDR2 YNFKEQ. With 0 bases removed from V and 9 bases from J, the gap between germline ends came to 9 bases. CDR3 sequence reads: CASSQDWGAIQYF. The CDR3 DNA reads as TGTGCCAGCAGCCAAGATTGGGGCGCCATTCAGTACTTC.

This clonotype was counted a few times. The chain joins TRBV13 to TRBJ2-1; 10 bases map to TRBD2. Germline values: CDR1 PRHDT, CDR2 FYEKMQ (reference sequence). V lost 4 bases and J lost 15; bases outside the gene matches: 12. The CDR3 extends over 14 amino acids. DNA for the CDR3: TGTGCCAGCAGCTCAACCCTATCTAGCGGGGGAAGGTTCTTC. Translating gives CASSSTLSSGGRFF.

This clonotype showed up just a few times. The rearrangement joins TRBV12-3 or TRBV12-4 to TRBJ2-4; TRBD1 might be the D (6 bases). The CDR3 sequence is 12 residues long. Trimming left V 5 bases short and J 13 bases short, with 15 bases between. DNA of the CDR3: TGTGCCAGCAGTAAACAGGGCTGGGAGCAGTACTTC. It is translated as CASSKQGWEQYF.

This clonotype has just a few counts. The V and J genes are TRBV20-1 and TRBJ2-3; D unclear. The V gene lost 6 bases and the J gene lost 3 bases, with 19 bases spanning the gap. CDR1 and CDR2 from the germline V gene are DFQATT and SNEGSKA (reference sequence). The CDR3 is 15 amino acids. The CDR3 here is CSAPPATPVTDTQYF. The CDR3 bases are TGCAGTGCCCCCCCGGCGACTCCAGTGACAGATACGCAGTATTTT.

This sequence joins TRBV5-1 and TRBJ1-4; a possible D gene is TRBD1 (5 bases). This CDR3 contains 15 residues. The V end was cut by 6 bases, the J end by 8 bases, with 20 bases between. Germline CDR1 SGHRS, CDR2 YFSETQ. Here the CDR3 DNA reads TGCGCCAGCACCATCGCGGCAGGGCCTGGAGAAAAACTGTTTTTT. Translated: CASTIAAGPGEKLFF. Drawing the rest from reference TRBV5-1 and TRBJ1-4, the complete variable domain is KAGVTQTPRYLIKTRGQQVTLSCSPISGHRSVSWYQQTPGQGLQFLFEYFSETQRNKGNFPGRFSGRQFSNSRSEMNVSTLELGDSALYLCASTIAAGPGEKLFFGSGTQLSVL.

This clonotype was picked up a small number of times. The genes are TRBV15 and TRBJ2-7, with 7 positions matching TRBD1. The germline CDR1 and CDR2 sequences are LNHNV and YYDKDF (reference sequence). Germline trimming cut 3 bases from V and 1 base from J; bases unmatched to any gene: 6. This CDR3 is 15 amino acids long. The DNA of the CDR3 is TGTGCCACCAGCAGGACAGGGCCCGTATCCTACGAGCAGTACTTC. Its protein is CATSRTGPVSYEQYF.

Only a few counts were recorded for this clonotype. DNA of the CDR3: TGTGCCAGCAGTCGAGTTGGCGAGGGCAGCTGGGAATCAAACATTCAGTACTTC. Its translation: CASSRVGEGSWESNIQYF. J is TRBJ2-4 and V is TRBV6-2 or TRBV6-3, with D possibly matching TRBD2 (5 bases). CDR3 size: 18 residues. V lost 5 bases and J 6 bases, leaving 26 bases between the germline ends. Germline CDR1 and CDR2: MNHEY and SVGEGT.

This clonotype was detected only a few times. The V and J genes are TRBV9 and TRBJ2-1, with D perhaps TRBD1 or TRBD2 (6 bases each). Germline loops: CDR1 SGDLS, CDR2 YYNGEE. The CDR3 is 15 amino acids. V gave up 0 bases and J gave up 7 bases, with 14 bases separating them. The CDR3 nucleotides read TGTGCCAGCAGCGTAGCCGGGGGCCCTCGGAATGAGCAGTTCTTC. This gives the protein CASSVAGGPRNEQFF.

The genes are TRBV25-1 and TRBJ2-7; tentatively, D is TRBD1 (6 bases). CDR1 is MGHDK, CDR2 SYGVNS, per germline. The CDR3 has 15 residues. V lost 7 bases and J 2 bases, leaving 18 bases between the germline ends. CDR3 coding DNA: TGTGCCAGCAACTTGGGGGCAGGGAATCCCTACGAGCAGTACTTC. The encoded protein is CASNLGAGNPYEQYF.

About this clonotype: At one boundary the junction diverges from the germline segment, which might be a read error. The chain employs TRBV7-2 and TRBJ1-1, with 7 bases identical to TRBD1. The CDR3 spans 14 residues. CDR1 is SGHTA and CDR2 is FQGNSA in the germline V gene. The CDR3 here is CASSPGQLNAEAFF. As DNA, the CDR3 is TGTGCCAGCAGCCCGGGACAGCTGAACGCTGAAGCTTTCTTT.

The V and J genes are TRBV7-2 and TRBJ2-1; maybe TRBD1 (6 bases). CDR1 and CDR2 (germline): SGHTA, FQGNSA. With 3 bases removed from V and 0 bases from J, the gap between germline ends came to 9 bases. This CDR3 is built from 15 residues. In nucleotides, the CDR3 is TGTGCCAGCAGCTTCCCGGACAGCTCCTACAATGAGCAGTTCTTC. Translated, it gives CASSFPDSSYNEQFF.

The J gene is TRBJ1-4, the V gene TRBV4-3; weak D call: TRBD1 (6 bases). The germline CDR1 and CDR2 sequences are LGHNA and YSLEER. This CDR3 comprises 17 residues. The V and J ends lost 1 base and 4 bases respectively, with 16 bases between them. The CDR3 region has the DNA TGCGCCAGCAGCCAAGTAACAGGGAACCAGCTTAATGAAAAACTGTTTTTT. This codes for CASSQVTGNQLNEKLFF.

CDR3 DNA sequence: TGTGCCAGCAGCTTAGATATGGAGCGGGACCCGCTCACAGATACGCAGTATTTT. Amino acids: CASSLDMERDPLTDTQYF. V is TRBV11-3 and J is TRBJ2-3, with 7 bases lining up with TRBD2. CDR3 length equals 18 residues. Germline V gene lookup returns CDR1 SGHNT and CDR2 YENEEA. Germline trimming cut 0 bases from V and 2 bases from J; bases unmatched to any gene: 11.

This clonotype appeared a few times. The CDR3 protein is CSAWMQETQYF. In DNA, the CDR3 is TGCAGTGCATGGATGCAAGAGACCCAGTACTTC. The chain combines TRBV20-1 with TRBJ2-5; no clear D. CDR1 and CDR2 (germline): DFQATT, SNEGSKA (reference sequence). V lost 6 bases and J 2 bases, leaving 7 bases between the germline ends. This CDR3 region has 11 residues.